This paragraph covers one TCR beta chain sequence. Which antigen it targets is not known. Base qualities were left out, and no much larger clone turns up one base away. This specimen comes from a study of identical twins (dated by TCRdb to the mid-2010s). Context from the whole study: To test whether fetal clonotypes persist, this study deep-sequenced TCR alpha and beta repertoires from monozygotic twins, from unrelated adults of various ages, and from cord blood. To rule out contamination, the twin experiments were replicated at different times with different library preparation protocols.

Every donor was a healthy Caucasian. Miltenyi CD45RO+ enrichment and human naive T-cell isolation kits were used to isolate memory (CD45RO+) and naive T cells from PBMC. The CDR3 goes from the cysteine to the phenylalanine over 16 residues. Only the CDR3 DNA is retained, 48 bases long and in frame from the first base. Unmatched junction bases come to 3, with V trimmed by 3 bases and J by 4 bases. CDR1 and CDR2 are read off the germline V gene as SGHTA and FQGNSA. Libraries were constructed by 5' RACE. TCRdb records Illumina HiSeq 2000 as the sequencer. A universal primer binding site was added through template switching, and the final cDNA carried a unique molecular identifier so that TCR cDNA molecules could be counted accurately. First-strand cDNA for TCR alpha and beta chains was synthesized from specific primers in the conserved constant-segment region. To control for contamination, every cDNA library was double barcoded, receiving both a SMART-Mk sample barcode and Illumina barcodes. Two successive PCR steps introduced TruSeq adapter sequences along with Illumina sample barcodes. Sequencing of the TCR alpha and beta cDNA libraries was done on the Illumina HiSeq platform using custom primers. The original methods were these. Raw reads were processed with MiGEC to extract unique molecular identifiers, and MiXCR was used to determine CDR3 positions. For each individual, recombination models were inferred using an EM algorithm with the repgenHMM and IGoR tools. The analysis of shared clonotypes was done with the tcR package in R, with sharing normalized by the product of cloneset sizes. To study raw recombination without the effects of thymic and clonal selection, out-of-frame nonproductive sequences were analyzed. TCRdb handled the public reads itself, with Q25 trimming in fastp and clone calling in MiXCR, and kept productive beta chains. Every CDR3 protein is listed once, alongside the most common genes and DNA of its rows. For this entry, the V and J calls and clone size follow TCRdb and not the study's own pipeline. The sample table lists 200,000 to 250,000 distinct CDR3 sequences, about 10% of them with a count of one. 10% of the sample lies in the top ten.

General findings and caveats noted by the study authors: Compared with coincidental sharing between unrelated individuals, out-of-frame TCR alpha sequences shared between twins showed an excess of sequences with low generation probability. Because the same donors could not be followed over many years, conclusions were based on cross-sectional statistical analysis. A weaker excess of twin sharing was found in beta out-of-frame sequences because the signal-to-noise ratio was lowered by fewer shared sequences. Out-of-frame TCR alpha sharing in monozygotic twins was systematically underestimated by recombination models, whereas sharing between unrelated individuals was in agreement with the recombination models. Zero-insertion analyses could be partly confounded by invariant T cells such as MAIT and iNKT, though diverse VJ usage argued against such confounding for most clonotypes. Abundant cord blood beta clonotypes carried fewer insertions; young adult naive repertoires showed a weaker similar trend, while memory repertoires showed none.

Recombination linked TRBV7-2 to TRBJ2-5, with 15 bases matching TRBD2. The TCR originated in a man aged 50 or older in good health. Sequenced: memory T cells sorted from blood. This specimen's cell subset or site label, per the study, means: CD45RO+ enriched T cells. The CDR3 region reads CASSFGTSGGLETQYF. At the DNA level, the sequence is TGTGCCAGCAGCTTTGGGACTAGCGGGGGGTTAGAGACCCAGTACTTC. The full variable domain, completed from the reference TRBV7-2 and TRBJ2-5 proteins outside the CDR3, reads GAGVSQSPSNKVTEKGKDVELRCDPISGHTALYWYRQSLGQGLEFLIYFQGNSAPDKSGLPSDRFSAERTGGSVSTLTIQRTQQEDSAVYLCASSFGTSGGLETQYFGPGTRLLVL.